This T cell receptor (beta chain) was identified in a study of blood T cell repertoires in COVID-19. Study-wide context: Donors in the United States, Italy and Spain gave samples during acute or convalescent COVID-19.

The table lists this clone with a few counts. Original data processing: Reference gene primer amplification yielded estimated nucleated cell counts. Measured with immunoSEQ multiplex PCR; TCRdb has only the in-frame clones, and not every one. For V, J and clone size, that table is used; D and trimming come from the DNA. The sample records 380,000 or so clones, 86% being singletons. The length of the CDR3 is 14 residues. The trim removed 1 base at V and 5 bases at J, leaving 3 bases unmatched. Germline values: CDR1 SGHKS, CDR2 YYEKEE (reference sequence). The rearrangement joins TRBV5-5 to TRBJ2-3, with 8 bases identical to TRBD2. The specimen was peripheral blood. This sequence originates from a woman in her sixties or seventies with COVID-19, enrolled during active disease. Written as DNA, the CDR3 is TGTGCCAGCAGCTTGAGGCTAGCGGGAGATACGCAGTATTTT. It is translated as CASSLRLAGDTQYF.